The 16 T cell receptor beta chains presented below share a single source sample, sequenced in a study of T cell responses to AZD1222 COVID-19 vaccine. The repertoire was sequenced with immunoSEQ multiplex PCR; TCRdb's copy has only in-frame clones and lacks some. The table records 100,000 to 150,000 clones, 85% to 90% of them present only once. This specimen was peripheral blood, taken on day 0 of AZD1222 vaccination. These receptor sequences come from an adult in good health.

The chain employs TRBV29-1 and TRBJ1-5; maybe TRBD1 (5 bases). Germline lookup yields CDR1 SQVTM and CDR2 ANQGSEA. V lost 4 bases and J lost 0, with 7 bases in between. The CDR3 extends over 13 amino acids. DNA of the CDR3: TGCAGCGTTGGTACAGGTAGCAATCAGCCCCAGCATTTT. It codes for CSVGTGSNQPQHF.

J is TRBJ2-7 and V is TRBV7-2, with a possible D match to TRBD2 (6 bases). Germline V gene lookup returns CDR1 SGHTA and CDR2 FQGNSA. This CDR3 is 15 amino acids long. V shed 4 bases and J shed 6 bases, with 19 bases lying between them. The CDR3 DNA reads TGTGCCAGCAGCTCCAGACGAGGAGGGGTCTCCGAGCAGTACTTC. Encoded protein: CASSSRRGGVSEQYF.

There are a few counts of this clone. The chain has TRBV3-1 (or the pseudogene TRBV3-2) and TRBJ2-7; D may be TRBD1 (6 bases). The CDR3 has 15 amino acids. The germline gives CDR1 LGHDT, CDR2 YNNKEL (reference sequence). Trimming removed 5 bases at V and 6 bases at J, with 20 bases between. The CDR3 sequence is CASSGGLVGMAEQYF. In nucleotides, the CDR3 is TGTGCCAGCAGCGGGGGCCTTGTGGGGATGGCCGAGCAGTACTTC.

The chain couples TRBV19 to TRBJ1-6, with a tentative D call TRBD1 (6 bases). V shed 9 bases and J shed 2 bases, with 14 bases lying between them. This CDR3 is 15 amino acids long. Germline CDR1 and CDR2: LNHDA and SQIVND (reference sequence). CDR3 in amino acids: CASAQGTTYNSPLHF. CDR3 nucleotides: TGTGCCAGCGCACAGGGAACTACCTATAATTCACCCCTCCACTTT.

The CDR3 sequence: CASSLAREIQYF. In nucleotides, the CDR3 is TGTGCCAGCAGCTTAGCGCGGGAAATCCAGTACTTC. The chain links TRBV7-9 to TRBJ2-7; D might be TRBD2 (6 bases). The V gene lost 0 bases and the J gene lost 10 bases, with 10 bases spanning the gap. The germline CDR1 and CDR2 sequences are SEHNR and FQNEAQ (reference sequence). There are 12 residues in the CDR3.

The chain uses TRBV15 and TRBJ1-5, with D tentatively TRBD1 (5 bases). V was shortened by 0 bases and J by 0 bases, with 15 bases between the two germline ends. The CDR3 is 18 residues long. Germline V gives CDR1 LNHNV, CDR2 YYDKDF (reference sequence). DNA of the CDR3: TGTGCCACCAGCAGAGATTGGTTGCGGACAACTAGCAATCAGCCCCAGCATTTT. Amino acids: CATSRDWLRTTSNQPQHF.

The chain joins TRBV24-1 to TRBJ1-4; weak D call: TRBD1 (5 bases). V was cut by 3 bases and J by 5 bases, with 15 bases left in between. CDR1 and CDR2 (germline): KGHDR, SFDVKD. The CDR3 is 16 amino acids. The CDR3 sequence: CATSDGGRGLNEKLFF. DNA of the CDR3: TGTGCCACCAGTGATGGGGGACGGGGCCTAAATGAAAAACTGTTTTTT.

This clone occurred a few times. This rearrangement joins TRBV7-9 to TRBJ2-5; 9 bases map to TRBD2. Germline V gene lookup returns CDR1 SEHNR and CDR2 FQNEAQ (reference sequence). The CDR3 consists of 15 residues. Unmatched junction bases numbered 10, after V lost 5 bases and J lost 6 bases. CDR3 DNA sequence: TGTGCCAGCAGCGAGACTAGCGGTGGGTTCAAGACCCAGTACTTC. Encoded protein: CASSETSGGFKTQYF.

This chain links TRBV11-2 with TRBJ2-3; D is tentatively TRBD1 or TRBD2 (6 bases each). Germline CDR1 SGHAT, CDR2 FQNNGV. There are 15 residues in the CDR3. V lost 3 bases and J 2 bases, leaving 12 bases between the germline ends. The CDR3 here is CASSFTGGPTDTQYF. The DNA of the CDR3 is TGTGCCAGCAGCTTTACCGGGGGCCCCACAGATACGCAGTATTTT.

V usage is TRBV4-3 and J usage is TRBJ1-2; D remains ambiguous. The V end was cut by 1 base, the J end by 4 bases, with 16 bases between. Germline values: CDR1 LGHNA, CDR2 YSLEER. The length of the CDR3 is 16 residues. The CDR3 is CASSQAAIGEAYGYTF. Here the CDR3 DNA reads TGCGCCAGCAGCCAAGCTGCGATCGGGGAAGCCTATGGCTACACCTTC.

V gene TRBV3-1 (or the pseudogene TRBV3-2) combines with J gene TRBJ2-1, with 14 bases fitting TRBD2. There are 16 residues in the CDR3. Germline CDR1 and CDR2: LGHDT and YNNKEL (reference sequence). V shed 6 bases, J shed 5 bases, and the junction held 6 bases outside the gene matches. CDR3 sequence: CASSPRTSGGNNEQFF. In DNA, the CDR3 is TGTGCCAGCAGTCCCCGGACTAGCGGGGGGAACAATGAGCAGTTCTTC.

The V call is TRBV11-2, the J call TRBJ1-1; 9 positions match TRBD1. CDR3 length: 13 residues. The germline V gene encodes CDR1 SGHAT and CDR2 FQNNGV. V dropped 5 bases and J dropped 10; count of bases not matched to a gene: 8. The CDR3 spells CASSPGQGLRAFF. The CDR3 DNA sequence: TGTGCCAGCAGCCCTGGACAGGGGCTGAGAGCTTTCTTT. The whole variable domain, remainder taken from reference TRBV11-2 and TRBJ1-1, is EAGVAQSPRYKIIEKRQSVAFWCNPISGHATLYWYQQILGQGPKLLIQFQNNGVVDDSQLPKDRFSAERLKGVDSTLKIQPAKLEDSAVYLCASSPGQGLRAFFGQGTRLTVV.

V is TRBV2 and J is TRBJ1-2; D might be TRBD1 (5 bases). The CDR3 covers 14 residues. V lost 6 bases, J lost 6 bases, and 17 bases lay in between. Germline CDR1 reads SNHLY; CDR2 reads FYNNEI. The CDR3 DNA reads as TGTGCCAGCAGCTCTATAAAACAGGTCCATGGCTACACCTTC. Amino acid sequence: CASSSIKQVHGYTF.

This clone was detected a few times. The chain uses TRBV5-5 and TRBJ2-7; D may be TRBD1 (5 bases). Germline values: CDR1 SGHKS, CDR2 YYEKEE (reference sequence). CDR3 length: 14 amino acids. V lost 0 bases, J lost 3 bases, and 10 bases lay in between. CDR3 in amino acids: CASSLETVDYEQYF. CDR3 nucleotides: TGTGCCAGCAGCTTGGAGACAGTCGACTACGAGCAGTACTTC.

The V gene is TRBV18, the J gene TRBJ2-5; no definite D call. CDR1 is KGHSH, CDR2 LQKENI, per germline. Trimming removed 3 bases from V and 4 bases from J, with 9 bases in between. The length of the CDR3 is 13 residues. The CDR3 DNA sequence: TGTGCCAGCTCACCCGCTCGAAGAGAGACCCAGTACTTC. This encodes CASSPARRETQYF.

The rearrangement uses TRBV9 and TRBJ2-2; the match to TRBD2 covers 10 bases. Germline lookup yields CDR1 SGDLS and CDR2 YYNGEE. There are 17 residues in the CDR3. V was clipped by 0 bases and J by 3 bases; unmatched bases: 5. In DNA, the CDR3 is TGTGCCAGCAGCGTAGGGCAAGCGGGGGGGTACACCGGGGAGCTGTTTTTT. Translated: CASSVGQAGGYTGELFF. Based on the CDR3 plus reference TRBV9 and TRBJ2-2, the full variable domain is DSGVTQTPKHLITATGQRVTLRCSPRSGDLSVYWYQQSLDQGLQFLIQYYNGEERAKGNILERFSAQQFPDLHSELNLSSLELGDSALYFCASSVGQAGGYTGELFFGEGSRLTVL.